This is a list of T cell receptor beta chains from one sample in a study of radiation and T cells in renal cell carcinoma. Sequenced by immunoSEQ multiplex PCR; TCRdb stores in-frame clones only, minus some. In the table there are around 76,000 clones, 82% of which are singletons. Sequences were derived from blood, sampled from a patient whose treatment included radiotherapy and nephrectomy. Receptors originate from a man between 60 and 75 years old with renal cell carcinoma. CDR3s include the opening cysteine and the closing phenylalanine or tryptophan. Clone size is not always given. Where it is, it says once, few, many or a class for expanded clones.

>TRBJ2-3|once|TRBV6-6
CASSYQRDTQYF
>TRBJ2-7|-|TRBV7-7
CASSYSAGAAYEQYF
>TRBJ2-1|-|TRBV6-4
CASSAERESQQFF
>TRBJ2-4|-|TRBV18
CASSPPSTSGYKNIQYF
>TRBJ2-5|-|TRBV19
CASSATSPKETQYF
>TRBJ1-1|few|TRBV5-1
CASSLDSRKAFF
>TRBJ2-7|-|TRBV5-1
CASSSGTSGRGNEQYF
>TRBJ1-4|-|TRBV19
CASSTQGAFEKLFF
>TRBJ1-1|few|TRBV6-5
CASSYSGANTEAFF
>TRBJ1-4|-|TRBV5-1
CASSLGQAANEKLFF
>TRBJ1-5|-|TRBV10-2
CASRSEANNQPQHF
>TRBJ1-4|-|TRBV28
CASSLGQGKEKLFF
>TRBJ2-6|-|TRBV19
CASSPNMGHSSGANVLTF
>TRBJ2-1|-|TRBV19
CASSEGGSGVNEQFF
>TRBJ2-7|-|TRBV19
CASGTGGDEQYF
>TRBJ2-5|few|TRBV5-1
CASSLDSSAGGETQYF
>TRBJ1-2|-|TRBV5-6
CASSFLGQTSDGYTF
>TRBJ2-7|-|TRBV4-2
CASSSSGTPYEQYF
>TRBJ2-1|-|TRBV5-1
CASSYFPTTDNEQFF
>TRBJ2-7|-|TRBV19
CASSMASSYEQYF
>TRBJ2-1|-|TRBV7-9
CASSLYGMRAQRHNEQFF
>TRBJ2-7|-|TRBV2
CASTDIGGSSYEQYF
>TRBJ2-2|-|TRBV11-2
CASSFHTGELFF
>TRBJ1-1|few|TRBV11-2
CASSLVSTEAFF
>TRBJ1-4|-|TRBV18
CASSPRVGEKLFF
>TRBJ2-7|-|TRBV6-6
CASSRPSEVHYEQYF
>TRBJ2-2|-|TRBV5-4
CASSPGLAGGTGELFF
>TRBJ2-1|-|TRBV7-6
CASSLGWLSGNEQFF
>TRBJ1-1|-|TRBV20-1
CSARRDGEAFF
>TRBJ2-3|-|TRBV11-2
CASSLLAASTDTQYF
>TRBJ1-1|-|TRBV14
CASSPRTEAFF
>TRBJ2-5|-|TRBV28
CASSRGTRGQETQYF
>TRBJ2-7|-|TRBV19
CASSIRGISREQYF
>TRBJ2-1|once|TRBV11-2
CASTPFPREGYNEQFF
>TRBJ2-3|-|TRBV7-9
CASSSPAGGGSTDTQYF
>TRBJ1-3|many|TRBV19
CASSTMTGSGNTIYF
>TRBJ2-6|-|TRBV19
CASSNSQGAGANVLTF
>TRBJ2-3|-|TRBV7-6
CASSLAASGSPTDTQYF
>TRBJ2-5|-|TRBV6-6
CASRLETQYF
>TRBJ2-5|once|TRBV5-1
CASSRGGPPQETQYF
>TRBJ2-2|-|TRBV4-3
CASSPGRADTGELFF
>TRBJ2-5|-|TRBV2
CASSILDRQETQYF